This record covers a single T cell receptor (beta chain). TCRdb's table, derived via immunoSEQ multiplex PCR, lists solely in-frame clones and lacks some. The table has 15,000 or so clones, 30% to 40% seen once. This specimen comes from a study of graft-versus-host responses after intestinal transplantation. Responders that carried the CFSE label, about 200,000 of them, were plated with about 200,000 irradiated, violet-dye-labeled stimulator cells. Responder CD3+CD4+ and CD3+CD8+ cells that were proliferating and CFSE-low were sorted after the reaction. The CDR3 contains 12 residues. Per the germline V gene, CDR1 is GTSNPN and CDR2 is SVGIG (reference sequence). V lost 2 bases and J 2 bases, leaving 6 bases between the germline ends.

This receptor was obtained from a human patient who received an intestinal transplant. The rearrangement links TRBV30 to TRBJ1-2; D possibly corresponds to TRBD1 (6 bases). The sequenced sample was alloreactive CD8+ T cells from a mixed lymphocyte reaction culture, obtained before intestinal transplant. Subset noted: CFSE-low proliferating T cells sorted from roughly 6-day pre-transplant mixed lymphocyte reaction (GvH or HvG direction). The CDR3 nucleotides are TGTGCCTGGAGTCAGGGGAACTATGGCTACACCTTC. This codes for CAWSQGNYGYTF.